These T cell receptor beta chains were read from a single sample in a study of beta chain features in type 1 diabetes. The repertoire was sequenced with immunoSEQ multiplex PCR; TCRdb's copy has only in-frame clones and lacks some. Here the sample spans hundreds of thousands of clones, 11% to 15% being singletons. Sequencing was carried out using naive CD4+ T cells from blood. Every receptor here comes from a man aged 18 to 29 with type 1 diabetes. CDR3s include the opening cysteine and the closing phenylalanine or tryptophan. D genes are given only for firm matches. Size tells how often a clone was seen (once, few, many) or the class of an expanded clone, and some rows leave it out.

length: 16
size: NA
J: TRBJ1-6
D: NA
V: TRBV4-3
DNA: TGCGCCAGCAGCCAAGACGGAGGGAACTATAATTCACCCCTCCACTTT
CDR3: CASSQDGGNYNSPLHF

length: 12
size: few
J: TRBJ2-1
D: NA
V: TRBV6-5
DNA: TGTGCCAGCACCGAGGGGAGATATGAGCAGTTCTTC
CDR3: CASTEGRYEQFF

length: 17
size: NA
J: TRBJ1-5
D: TRBD1
V: TRBV30
DNA: TGTGCCTGGAGTTCGGACAGGGGACCGTATAGCAATCAGCCCCAGCATTTT
CDR3: CAWSSDRGPYSNQPQHF

length: 15
size: few
J: TRBJ2-5
D: TRBD1
V: TRBV30
DNA: TGTGCCTGGAGTGTCGGGACAGGGGGCCAAGAGACCCAGTACTTC
CDR3: CAWSVGTGGQETQYF

length: 15
size: NA
J: TRBJ1-1
D: TRBD1
V: TRBV27
DNA: TGTGCCAGCAGTTTCTACGGGACAGGGATCACTGAAGCTTTCTTT
CDR3: CASSFYGTGITEAFF

length: 15
size: few
J: TRBJ2-1
D: TRBD2
V: TRBV6-4
DNA: TGTGCCAGCAGCCGGGACTATTTCTCCTACAATGAGCAGTTCTTC
CDR3: CASSRDYFSYNEQFF

length: 14
size: NA
J: TRBJ2-7
D: NA
V: TRBV19
DNA: TGTGCCAGTAGTATTCACGCAGTTTCCTACGAGCAGTACTTC
CDR3: CASSIHAVSYEQYF

length: 14
size: NA
J: TRBJ1-4
D: TRBD1
V: TRBV5-6
DNA: TGTGCCAGCAGCCAGGACAGGTTTTACGAAAAACTGTTTTTT
CDR3: CASSQDRFYEKLFF

length: 13
size: NA
J: TRBJ1-1
D: NA
V: TRBV28
DNA: TGTGCCACAACCCCGACAGCTCCACTCAGCGCTTTCTTT
CDR3: CATTPTAPLSAFF

length: 13
size: few
J: TRBJ2-7
D: NA
V: TRBV7-2
DNA: TGTGCCAGCAGCGGGCGCGCAGCACCGGAGCAGTACTTC
CDR3: CASSGRAAPEQYF

length: 17
size: NA
J: TRBJ2-3
D: TRBD2
V: TRBV9
DNA: TGTGCCAGCAGCGTCCGCGGGTTAGCGGGGAGCACAGATACGCAGTATTTT
CDR3: CASSVRGLAGSTDTQYF

length: 11
size: NA
J: TRBJ2-7
D: NA
V: TRBV28
DNA: TGTGCCAGCAGTTTCAGTTACGAGCAGTACTTC
CDR3: CASSFSYEQYF

length: 14
size: few
J: TRBJ1-2
D: NA
V: TRBV29-1
DNA: TGCAGCGTTGAGGATAGAGGGAGGAACTATGGCTACACCTTC
CDR3: CSVEDRGRNYGYTF

length: 14
size: few
J: TRBJ2-5
D: NA
V: TRBV6-1
DNA: TGTGCCAGCAGTGAGGGGGCGGGTGAGGAGACCCAGTACTTC
CDR3: CASSEGAGEETQYF

length: 13
size: few
J: TRBJ1-1
D: NA
V: TRBV19
DNA: TGTGCCAGTAGCCATCCAGGCAACACTGAAGCTTTCTTT
CDR3: CASSHPGNTEAFF

length: 14
size: NA
J: TRBJ2-6
D: NA
V: TRBV30
DNA: TGTGCCTGGGACCCCTCCTCTGGGGCCAACGTCCTGACTTTC
CDR3: CAWDPSSGANVLTF

length: 13
size: few
J: TRBJ2-5
D: NA
V: TRBV18
DNA: TGTGCCAGCTCAGACCGGGAGAAAGAGACCCAGTACTTC
CDR3: CASSDREKETQYF

length: 13
size: few
J: TRBJ2-4
D: NA
V: TRBV5-4
DNA: TGTGCCAGCAGCCCTAGGGGCTGGGACATTCAGTACTTC
CDR3: CASSPRGWDIQYF

length: 17
size: few
J: TRBJ2-7
D: TRBD2
V: TRBV11-2
DNA: TGTGCCAGCAGCTTAGGCGGTGGGACTAGCGCGACCTACGAGCAGTACTTC
CDR3: CASSLGGGTSATYEQYF

length: 15
size: NA
J: TRBJ1-2
D: NA
V: TRBV4-3
DNA: TGCGCCAGCAGCCAAGATAGTAAGGGACGGGATGGCTACACCTTC
CDR3: CASSQDSKGRDGYTF

length: 15
size: NA
J: TRBJ2-2
D: NA
V: TRBV2
DNA: TGTGCCAGCAGTTTAGGACGGGCGCCCACCGGGGAGCTGTTTTTT
CDR3: CASSLGRAPTGELFF

length: 13
size: NA
J: TRBJ1-2
D: NA
V: TRBV4-1
DNA: TGCGCCAGCAGCCAAGCCAGGGGAGATGGCCACACCTTC
CDR3: CASSQARGDGHTF

length: 13
size: NA
J: TRBJ2-1
D: NA
V: TRBV7-9
DNA: TGTGCCGGATTTACGGAGCTATACAATGAGCAGTTCTTC
CDR3: CAGFTELYNEQFF

length: 14
size: NA
J: TRBJ1-4
D: NA
V: TRBV19
DNA: TGTGCCAGTAGGCCGGGCCCGGAAAATGAAAAACTGTTTTTT
CDR3: CASRPGPENEKLFF

length: 13
size: NA
J: TRBJ2-1
D: NA
V: TRBV7-6
DNA: TGTGCCAGCAGCTTAGAGGTGGGAGAGAAGCAGTTCTTC
CDR3: CASSLEVGEKQFF